A single sample is the source of the 14 T cell receptor beta chains below, sequenced in a study of technical replicates of blood from several donors. Libraries were prepared by immunoSEQ multiplex PCR; TCRdb keeps only in-frame clonotypes and omits some of them. This sample carries tens of thousands of clones, approximately 90% of them seen once, and the ten largest clones take roughly 3.9%. The sample taken for sequencing was PBMCs. Source of these receptors: a human donor in good health. Some clones in this sample may be carry-over from other donors' samples.

This clone was detected only a few times. V is TRBV4-3 and J is TRBJ2-7; weak D call: TRBD2 (6 bases). The germline CDR1 and CDR2 sequences are LGHNA and YSLEER. Trimming pared 0 bases from V and 6 bases from J, leaving 18 bases between. The CDR3 covers 16 residues. DNA of the CDR3: TGCGCCAGCAGCCAAGAACGGACCCTCGGCGGGGCCGAGCAGTACTTC. Protein product: CASSQERTLGGAEQYF.

This sequence joins TRBV19 and TRBJ1-1; D gene uncertain. The V end was cut by 7 bases, the J end by 3 bases, with 9 bases between. The germline gives CDR1 LNHDA, CDR2 SQIVND (reference sequence). This CDR3 region has 12 residues. CDR3 amino acids: CASTQRDTEAFF. CDR3 coding DNA: TGTGCCAGTACCCAGCGGGACACTGAAGCTTTCTTT.

In its sample, this clone was seen once. The chain joins TRBV10-3 to TRBJ2-7; D gene ambiguous. Germline lookup yields CDR1 ENHRY and CDR2 SYGVKD. V gave up 3 bases and J gave up 10 bases, with 10 bases separating them. The CDR3 contains 11 residues. The chain's CDR3 is CAISDPPIQYF. The DNA for the CDR3 is TGTGCCATCAGTGACCCCCCTATCCAGTACTTC.

The CDR3: CASSRTGDTEAFF. CDR3 bases: TGTGCCAGCAGCCGGACGGGGGACACTGAAGCTTTCTTT. The rearrangement links TRBV11-3 to TRBJ1-1; possible D gene TRBD1, 5 bases. V gave up 5 bases and J gave up 3 bases, with 10 bases separating them. This CDR3 region has 13 residues. Germline lookup yields CDR1 SGHNT and CDR2 YENEEA. Filled out from reference TRBV11-3 and TRBJ1-1, the complete variable domain reads EAGVVQSPRYKIIEKKQPVAFWCNPISGHNTLYWYLQNLGQGPELLIRYENEEAVDDSQLPKDRFSAERLKGVDSTLKIQPAELGDSAVYLCASSRTGDTEAFFGQGTRLTVV.

This chain joins TRBV30 and TRBJ2-2; D is possibly TRBD2 (5 bases). CDR1 is GTSNPN and CDR2 is SVGIG in the germline V gene (reference sequence). Trimming pared 7 bases from V and 3 bases from J, leaving 18 bases between. This CDR3 contains 15 residues. In DNA form, the CDR3 reads TGTGCCTCCCCGGCCGGGATTAAGGACACCGGGGAGCTGTTTTTT. Translated: CASPAGIKDTGELFF.

The sample holds one count of this clone. The V and J genes are TRBV4-1 and TRBJ2-5; 10 bases map to TRBD2. The CDR3 runs 18 residues. Looked up from germline, CDR1 is MGHRA and CDR2 is YSYEKL. V lost 4 bases to trimming and J lost 0 bases; unmatched junction nucleotides: 11. The CDR3 loop is CASSLLPSAGGYQETQYF. CDR3 in DNA: TGCGCCAGCAGCCTACTGCCTTCAGCGGGGGGGTACCAAGAGACCCAGTACTTC.

The gene calls are TRBV27 and TRBJ2-7; TRBD2 aligns across 9 bases. Germline assignment: CDR1 MNHEY and CDR2 SMNVEV (reference sequence). The ends lost 6 bases at V and 4 bases at J; junction bases unmatched: 7. The CDR3 runs 14 residues. This chain's CDR3 is CASSHSGSRYEQYF. The CDR3 DNA follows: TGTGCCAGCAGCCATAGCGGGAGCAGGTACGAGCAGTACTTC.

The CDR3 DNA is TGTGCCAGCAGTACAGGGGGCTCTACTGAAGCTTTCTTT. Its translation is CASSTGGSTEAFF. V usage is TRBV27 and J usage is TRBJ1-1, with 9 nucleotides matching TRBD1. CDR1 is MNHEY and CDR2 is SMNVEV in the germline V gene (reference sequence). With 5 bases clipped from V and 5 bases from J, the junction kept 3 bases outside the gene matches. The CDR3 covers 13 residues.

The V gene is TRBV7-9, the J gene TRBJ2-2, with D hard to call. Germline assignment: CDR1 SEHNR and CDR2 FQNEAQ (reference sequence). V lost 1 base and J lost 4, with 7 bases in between. CDR3 length: 14 residues. CDR3 in DNA: TGTGCCAGCAGCTTAGGGCTTCCCACCGGGGAGCTGTTTTTT. Residues: CASSLGLPTGELFF.

The chain uses TRBV9 and TRBJ2-7; D unresolved. CDR1 and CDR2 from the germline V gene are SGDLS and YYNGEE. The CDR3 loop spans 14 amino acids. The V and J ends lost 0 bases and 6 bases respectively, with 13 bases between them. DNA of the CDR3: TGTGCCAGCAGCGTAGGCTCTAGTTCTCCCGAGCAGTACTTC. As protein: CASSVGSSSPEQYF.

This clone has more than one count but fewer than ten. The chain is built from TRBV7-9 and TRBJ2-1, with 8 bases that match TRBD2. This CDR3 is built from 15 residues. The J segment lost 12 bases and the V segment lost 7 bases, leaving 17 bases of the junction unmatched. The germline gives CDR1 SEHNR, CDR2 FQNEAQ (reference sequence). CDR3 sequence: CASTERGGSMFGQFF. The CDR3 region has the DNA TGTGCCAGCACCGAACGGGGGGGATCAATGTTCGGGCAGTTCTTC.

V gene TRBV30 combines with J gene TRBJ1-2; 7 bases map to TRBD1. The CDR3 covers 12 residues. Germline CDR1 and CDR2: GTSNPN and SVGIG (reference sequence). With 4 bases clipped from V and 4 bases from J, the junction kept 3 bases outside the gene matches. For the CDR3, the DNA is TGTGCCTGGAACAGGGGAACCTATGGCTACACCTTC. This gives the protein CAWNRGTYGYTF.

The chain recombines TRBV19 with TRBJ1-5; D not certain. The CDR3 length is 17 residues. Trimming removed 6 bases from V and 1 base from J, with 19 bases in between. CDR1 LNHDA and CDR2 SQIVND come from the germline V gene (reference sequence). The CDR3 DNA follows: TGTGCCAGTAGCCGAGAGGGATGGATGGACAGCAATCAGCCCCAGCATTTT. Protein sequence: CASSREGWMDSNQPQHF.

The chain carries TRBV2 and TRBJ2-1, with 9 bases aligning to TRBD1. Per germline, CDR1 SNHLY and CDR2 FYNNEI. The CDR3 runs to 15 residues. The V gene end was trimmed by 6 bases and the J gene end by 4 bases; junction bases not matched to a gene: 7. CDR3: CASRGQGGGYNEQFF. The CDR3 nucleotides are TGTGCCAGCAGGGGACAGGGAGGGGGGTACAATGAGCAGTTCTTC. The complete variable domain, with remaining parts taken from reference TRBV2 and TRBJ2-1, reads EPEVTQTPSHQVTQMGQEVILRCVPISNHLYFYWYRQILGQKVEFLVSFYNNEISEKSEIFDDQFSVERPDGSNFTLKIRSTKLEDSAMYFCASRGQGGGYNEQFFGPGTRLTVL.